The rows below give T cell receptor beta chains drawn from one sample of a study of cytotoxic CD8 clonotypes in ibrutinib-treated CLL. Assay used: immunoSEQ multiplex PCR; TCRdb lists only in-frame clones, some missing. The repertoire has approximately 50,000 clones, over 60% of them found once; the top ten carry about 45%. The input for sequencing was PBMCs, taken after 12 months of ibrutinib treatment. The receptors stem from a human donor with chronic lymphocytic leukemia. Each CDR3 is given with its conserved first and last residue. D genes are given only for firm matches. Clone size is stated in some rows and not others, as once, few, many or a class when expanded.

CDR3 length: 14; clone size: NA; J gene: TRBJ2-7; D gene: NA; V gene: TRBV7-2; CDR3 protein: CASSTDWPPFEQYF; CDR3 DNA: TGTGCCAGCAGCACGGACTGGCCCCCTTTCGAGCAGTACTTC
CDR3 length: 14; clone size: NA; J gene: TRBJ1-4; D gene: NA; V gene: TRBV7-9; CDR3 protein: CASSPVVANEKLFF; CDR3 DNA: TGTGCCAGCAGCCCGGTTGTAGCTAATGAAAAACTGTTTTTT
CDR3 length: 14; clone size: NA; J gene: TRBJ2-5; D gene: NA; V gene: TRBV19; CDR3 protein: CASSLGRVEETQYF; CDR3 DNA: TGTGCCAGTAGTCTTGGACGGGTAGAAGAGACCCAGTACTTC
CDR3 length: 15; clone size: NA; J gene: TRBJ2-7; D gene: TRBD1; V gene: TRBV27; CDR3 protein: CASSTRNRGTYEQYF; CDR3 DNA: TGTGCCAGCAGTACCCGTAACAGGGGAACCTACGAGCAGTACTTC
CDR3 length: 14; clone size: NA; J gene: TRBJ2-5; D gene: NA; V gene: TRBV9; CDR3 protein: CASSVAASWETQYF; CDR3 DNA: TGTGCCAGCAGCGTAGCGGCATCCTGGGAGACCCAGTACTTC
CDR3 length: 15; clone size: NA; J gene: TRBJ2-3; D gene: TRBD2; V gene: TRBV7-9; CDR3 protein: CASSRTSGVADTQYF; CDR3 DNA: TGTGCCAGCAGCCGGACTAGCGGGGTGGCAGATACGCAGTATTTT
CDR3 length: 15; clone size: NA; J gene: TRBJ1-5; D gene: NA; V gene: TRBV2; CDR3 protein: CASSPDRFNNQPQHF; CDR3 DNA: TGTGCCAGCAGCCCCGACAGGTTTAACAATCAGCCCCAGCATTTT
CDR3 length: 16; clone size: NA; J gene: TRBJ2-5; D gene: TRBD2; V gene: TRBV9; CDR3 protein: CASSVGGSGVGETQYF; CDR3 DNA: TGTGCCAGCAGCGTAGGCGGGAGCGGGGTTGGAGAGACCCAGTACTTC
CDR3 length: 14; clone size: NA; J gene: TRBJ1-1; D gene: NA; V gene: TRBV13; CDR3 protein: CASTLRVPNTEAFF; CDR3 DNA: TGTGCCAGCACCTTAAGGGTGCCGAACACTGAAGCTTTCTTT
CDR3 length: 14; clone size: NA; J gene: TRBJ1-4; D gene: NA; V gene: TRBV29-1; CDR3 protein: CSVVLAATNEKLFF; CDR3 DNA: TGCAGCGTTGTATTGGCAGCGACTAATGAAAAACTGTTTTTT
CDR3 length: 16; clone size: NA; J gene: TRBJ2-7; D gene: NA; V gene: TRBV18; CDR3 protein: CASSPPRRGTFYEQYF; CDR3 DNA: TGTGCCAGCTCACCACCGAGGCGGGGCACCTTCTACGAGCAGTACTTC
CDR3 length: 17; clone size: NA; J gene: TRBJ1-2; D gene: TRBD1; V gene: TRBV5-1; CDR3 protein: CASSLAPGQGAVYGYTF; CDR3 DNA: TGCGCCAGCAGCTTGGCCCCTGGACAGGGGGCGGTCTATGGCTACACCTTC
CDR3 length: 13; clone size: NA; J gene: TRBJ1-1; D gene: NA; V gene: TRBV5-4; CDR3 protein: CASSRVVGTEAFF; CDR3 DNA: TGTGCCAGCAGCCGGGTCGTAGGCACTGAAGCTTTCTTT
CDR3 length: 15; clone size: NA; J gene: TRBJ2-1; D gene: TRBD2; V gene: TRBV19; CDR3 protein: CASSTLLAGNGEQFF; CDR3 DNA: TGTGCCAGTAGTACCCTTCTAGCGGGAAATGGTGAGCAGTTCTTC
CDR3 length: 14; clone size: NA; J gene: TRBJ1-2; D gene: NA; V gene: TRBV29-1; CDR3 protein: CSVTRDAANYGYTF; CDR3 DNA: TGCAGCGTAACCAGGGACGCTGCTAACTATGGCTACACCTTC
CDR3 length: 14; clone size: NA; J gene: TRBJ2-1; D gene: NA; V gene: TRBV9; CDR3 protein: CASSASGTLNEQFF; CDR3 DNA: TGTGCCAGCAGCGCTTCCGGGACTCTGAATGAGCAGTTCTTC
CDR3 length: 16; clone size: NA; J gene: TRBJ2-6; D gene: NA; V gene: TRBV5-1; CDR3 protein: CASSLDGNSGANVLTF; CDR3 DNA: TGCGCCAGCAGCTTAGACGGAAACTCTGGGGCCAACGTCCTGACTTTC
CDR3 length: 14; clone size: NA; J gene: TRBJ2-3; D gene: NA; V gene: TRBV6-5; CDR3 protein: CASREGAKGDTQYF; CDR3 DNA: TGTGCCAGCAGGGAGGGGGCGAAGGGAGATACGCAGTATTTT
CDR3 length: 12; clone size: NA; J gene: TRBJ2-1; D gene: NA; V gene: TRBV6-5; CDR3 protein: CASSRSGNEQFF; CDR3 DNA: TGTGCCAGCAGCAGGTCCGGCAATGAGCAGTTCTTC
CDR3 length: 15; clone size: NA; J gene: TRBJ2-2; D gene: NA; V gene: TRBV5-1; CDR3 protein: CASSLDRVGTGELFF; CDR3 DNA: TGCGCCAGCAGCTTGGACAGGGTGGGCACCGGGGAGCTGTTTTTT
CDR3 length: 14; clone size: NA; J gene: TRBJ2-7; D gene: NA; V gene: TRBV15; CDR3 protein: CATSRGGGNYEQYF; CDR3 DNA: TGTGCCACCAGCAGAGGAGGGGGGAACTACGAGCAGTACTTC
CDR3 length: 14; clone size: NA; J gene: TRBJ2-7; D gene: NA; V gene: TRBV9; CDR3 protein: CASSVGQASYEQYF; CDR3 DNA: TGTGCCAGCAGCGTAGGACAGGCCTCCTACGAGCAGTACTTC
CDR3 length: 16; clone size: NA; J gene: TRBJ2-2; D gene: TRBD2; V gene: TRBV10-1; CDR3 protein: CASSGVAGGTAGELFF; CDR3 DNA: TGCGCCAGCAGTGGAGTAGCGGGAGGGACCGCCGGGGAGCTGTTTTTT
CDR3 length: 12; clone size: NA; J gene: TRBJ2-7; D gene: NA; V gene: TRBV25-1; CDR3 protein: CATSVQSYEQYF; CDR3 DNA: TGTGCCACTTCAGTCCAGTCCTACGAGCAGTACTTC
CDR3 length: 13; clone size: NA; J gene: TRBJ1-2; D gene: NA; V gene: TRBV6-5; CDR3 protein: CASTLDRPYGYTF; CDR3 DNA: TGTGCCAGCACCCTGGACAGACCCTATGGCTACACCTTC
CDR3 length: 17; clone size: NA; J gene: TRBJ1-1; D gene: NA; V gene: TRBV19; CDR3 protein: CASKDWEGSTQGTEAFF; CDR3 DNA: TGTGCCAGTAAGGACTGGGAGGGGTCGACACAAGGAACTGAAGCTTTCTTT
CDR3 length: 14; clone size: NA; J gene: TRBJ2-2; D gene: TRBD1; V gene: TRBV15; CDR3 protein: CATSNPGGTGELFF; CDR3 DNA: TGTGCCACCAGCAACCCAGGGGGTACCGGGGAGCTGTTTTTT
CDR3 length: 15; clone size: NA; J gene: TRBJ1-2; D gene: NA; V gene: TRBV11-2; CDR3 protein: CASSLVRAALYGYTF; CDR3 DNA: TGTGCCAGCAGCCTAGTGAGAGCGGCGCTTTATGGCTACACCTTC
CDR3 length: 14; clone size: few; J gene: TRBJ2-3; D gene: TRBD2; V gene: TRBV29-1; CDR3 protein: CSVQTSGRADTQYF; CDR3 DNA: TGCAGCGTTCAAACTAGCGGGAGGGCAGATACGCAGTATTTT
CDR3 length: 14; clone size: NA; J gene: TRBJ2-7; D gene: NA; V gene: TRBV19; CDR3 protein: CASSLLGLGSRQYF; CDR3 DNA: TGTGCCAGTAGCCTCCTTGGACTGGGGTCGCGGCAGTACTTC
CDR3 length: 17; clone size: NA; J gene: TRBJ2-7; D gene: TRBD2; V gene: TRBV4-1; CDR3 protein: CASSQGEALAIGYEQYF; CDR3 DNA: TGCGCCAGCAGCCAAGGGGAGGCACTAGCGATCGGCTACGAGCAGTACTTC
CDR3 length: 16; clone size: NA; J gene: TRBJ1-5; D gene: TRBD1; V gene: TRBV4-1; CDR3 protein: CASSQPMGQGDQPQHF; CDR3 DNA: TGCGCCAGCAGCCAACCGATGGGACAGGGGGATCAGCCCCAGCATTTT
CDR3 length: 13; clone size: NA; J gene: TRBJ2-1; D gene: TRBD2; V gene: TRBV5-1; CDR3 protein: CASSWTSSNEQFF; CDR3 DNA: TGCGCCAGCAGTTGGACTAGCAGCAATGAGCAGTTCTTC
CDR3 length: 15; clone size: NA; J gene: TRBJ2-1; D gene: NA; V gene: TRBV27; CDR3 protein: CASRPGLTMPIEQFF; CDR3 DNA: TGTGCCAGCAGACCGGGACTCACAATGCCAATTGAGCAGTTCTTC
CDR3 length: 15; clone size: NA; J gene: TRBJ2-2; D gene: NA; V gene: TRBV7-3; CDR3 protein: CASTVGPSGTGELFF; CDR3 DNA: TGTGCCAGCACCGTTGGGCCTTCGGGCACCGGGGAGCTGTTTTTT
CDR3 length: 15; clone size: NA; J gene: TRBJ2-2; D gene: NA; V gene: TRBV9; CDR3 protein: CASSLDLTGTGELFF; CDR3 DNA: TGTGCCAGCAGCCTAGATCTCACCGGCACCGGGGAGCTGTTTTTT
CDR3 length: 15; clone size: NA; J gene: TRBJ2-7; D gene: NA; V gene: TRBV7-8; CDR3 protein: CASSLESAFEYEQYF; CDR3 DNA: TGTGCCAGCAGCTTAGAGTCAGCGTTTGAATACGAGCAGTACTTC
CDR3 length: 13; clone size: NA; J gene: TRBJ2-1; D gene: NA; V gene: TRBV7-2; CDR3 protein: CASSRRDSNEQFF; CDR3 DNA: TGTGCCAGCAGCCGCCGGGACTCCAATGAGCAGTTCTTC
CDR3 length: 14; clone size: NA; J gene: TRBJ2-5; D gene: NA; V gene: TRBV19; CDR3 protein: CASSPRGVPETQYF; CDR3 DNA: TGTGCCAGTAGTCCTCGGGGTGTCCCAGAGACCCAGTACTTC
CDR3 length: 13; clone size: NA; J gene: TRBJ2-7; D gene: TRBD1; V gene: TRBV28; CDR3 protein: CASHRGQGYEQYF; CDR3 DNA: TGTGCCAGCCACAGGGGACAGGGCTACGAGCAGTACTTC
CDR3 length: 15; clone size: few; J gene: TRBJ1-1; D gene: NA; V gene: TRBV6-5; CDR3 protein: CASRTTDRLNTEAFF; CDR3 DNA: TGTGCCAGCAGGACCACGGACAGATTGAACACTGAAGCTTTCTTT
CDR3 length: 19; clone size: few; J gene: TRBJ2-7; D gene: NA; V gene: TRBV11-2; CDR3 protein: CASSSLGYDGRKRGYEQYF; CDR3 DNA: TGTGCCAGCAGCTCCCTTGGCTATGACGGTCGTAAGAGAGGCTACGAGCAGTACTTC
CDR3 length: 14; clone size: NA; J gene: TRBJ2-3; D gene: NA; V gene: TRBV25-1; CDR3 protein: CASSVGPRADTQYF; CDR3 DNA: TGTGCCAGCAGTGTTGGACCCCGCGCAGATACGCAGTATTTT
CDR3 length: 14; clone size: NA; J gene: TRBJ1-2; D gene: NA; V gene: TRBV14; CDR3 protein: CASPLLVRDYGYTF; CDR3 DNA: TGTGCCAGCCCCCTCCTAGTCCGGGACTATGGCTACACCTTC
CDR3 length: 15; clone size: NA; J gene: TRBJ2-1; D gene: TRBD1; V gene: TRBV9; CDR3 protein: CASSPGRTGRIEQFF; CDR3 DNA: TGTGCCAGCAGCCCTGGGCGGACAGGTAGAATTGAGCAGTTCTTC
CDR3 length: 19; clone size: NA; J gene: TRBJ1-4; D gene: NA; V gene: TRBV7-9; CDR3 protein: CASSLALVQGAGINEKLFF; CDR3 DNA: TGTGCCAGCAGCTTAGCGTTGGTTCAGGGAGCCGGAATAAATGAAAAACTGTTTTTT
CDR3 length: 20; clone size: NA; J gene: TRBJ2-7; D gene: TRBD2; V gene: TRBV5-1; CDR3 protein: CASSPLVGQRTSGKAYEQYF; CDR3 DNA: TGCGCCAGCAGCCCGCTCGTAGGGCAGAGGACTAGCGGGAAAGCCTACGAGCAGTACTTC
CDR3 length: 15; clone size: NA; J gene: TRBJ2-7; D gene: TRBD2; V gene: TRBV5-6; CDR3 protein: CASSLKAGVMYEQYF; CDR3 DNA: TGTGCCAGCAGCTTGAAAGCGGGAGTTATGTACGAGCAGTACTTC
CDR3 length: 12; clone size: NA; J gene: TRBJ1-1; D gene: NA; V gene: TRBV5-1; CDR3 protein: CASSSDNTEAFF; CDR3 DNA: TGCGCCAGCAGCTCTGATAACACTGAAGCTTTCTTT
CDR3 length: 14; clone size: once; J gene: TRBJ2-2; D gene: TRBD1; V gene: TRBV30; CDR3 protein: CAWSGDRGTGELFF; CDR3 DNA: TGTGCCTGGAGTGGCGACAGGGGGACCGGGGAGCTGTTTTTT
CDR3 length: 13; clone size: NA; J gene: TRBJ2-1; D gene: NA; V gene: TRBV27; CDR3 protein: CASSLAGFNEQFF; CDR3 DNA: TGTGCCAGCAGTTTAGCAGGGTTTAATGAGCAGTTCTTC
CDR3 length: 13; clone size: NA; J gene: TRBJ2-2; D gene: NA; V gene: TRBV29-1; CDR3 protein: CSVRAGSTGELFF; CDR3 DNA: TGCAGCGTTCGGGCGGGAAGCACCGGGGAGCTGTTTTTT
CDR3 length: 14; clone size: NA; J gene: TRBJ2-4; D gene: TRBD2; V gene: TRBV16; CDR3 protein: CASSQSWTSYIQYF; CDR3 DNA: TGTGCCAGCAGCCAATCCTGGACTAGCTACATTCAGTACTTC